This T cell receptor (beta chain) was captured in a study of vaccination and CD4 T cells after COVID-19. Study in general: As their vaccination, participants received two doses of either BNT162b2 or mRNA-1273 vaccine. Post-COVID draws came a median 101 days after diagnosis (range 35 to 161). The cells in question were stimulated using overlapping spike peptides derived from SARS-CoV-2, HCoV-NL63, HCoV-OC43 and HCoV-229E.

The Oncomine TCR Beta short-read assay was applied to DNA of cultured CD4+ T cells. TCRdb analysed the PCR reads with MiXCR anew, one entry per CDR3 protein. The data hold about 23,000 distinct CDR3 sequences, with 30% to 45% observed a single time. As concerns this clonotype: The antigen remains undetermined.

The time point here: late sampling 161 to 241 days after vaccination in three convalescent patients. Documented treatment: roughly 11-day PBMC culture with coronavirus spike peptide pools or control peptides (ViraFEST assay). Peptide-pool expansion of antigen-specific T cells preceded TCR sequencing in ViraFEST. The CDR3 length is 13 residues. V was clipped by 2 bases and J by 2 bases, with 1 base between them. Looked up from germline, CDR1 is SEHNR and CDR2 is FQNEAQ (reference sequence). The source is a human donor who had recovered from COVID-19. This specimen consisted of CD4+ T cells from blood, cultured in vitro, obtained about 7 months after SARS-CoV-2 vaccination. The chain is built from TRBV7-9 and TRBJ2-6; D remains ambiguous. In DNA, the CDR3 is TGTGCCAGCAGCTTAACTGGGGCCAACGTCCTGACTTTC. Translating gives CASSLTGANVLTF. The full variable domain, completed using reference TRBV7-9 and TRBJ2-6, is DTGVSQNPRHKITKRGQNVTFRCDPISEHNRLYWYRQTLGQGPEFLTYFQNEAQLEKSRLLSDRFSAERPKGSFSTLEIQRTEQGDSAMYLCASSLTGANVLTFGAGSRLTVL.